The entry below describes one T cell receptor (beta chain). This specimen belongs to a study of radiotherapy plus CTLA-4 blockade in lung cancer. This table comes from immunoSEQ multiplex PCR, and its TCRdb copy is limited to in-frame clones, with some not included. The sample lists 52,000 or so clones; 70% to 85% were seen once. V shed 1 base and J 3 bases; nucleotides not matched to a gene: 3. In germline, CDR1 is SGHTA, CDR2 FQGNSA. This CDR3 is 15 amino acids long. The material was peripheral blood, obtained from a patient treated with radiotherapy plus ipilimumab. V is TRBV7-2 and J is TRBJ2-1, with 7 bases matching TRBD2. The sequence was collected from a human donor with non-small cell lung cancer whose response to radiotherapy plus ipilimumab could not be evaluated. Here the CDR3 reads CASSLDSGFYNEQFF. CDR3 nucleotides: TGTGCCAGCAGCTTAGATAGCGGGTTCTACAATGAGCAGTTCTTC.